The source of this T cell receptor beta chain is a study of blood T cell repertoires in COVID-19. Per the authors' pipeline: Cell counts per sample came from amplifying reference gene primers. Measured with immunoSEQ multiplex PCR; TCRdb has only the in-frame clones, and not every one. Clone size and the V and J calls come from that table; the DNA yielded D and trimming. The repertoire holds over 130,000 clones, with about four fifths as singletons. CDR3 length: 14 amino acids. V was shortened by 3 bases and J by 2 bases, with 11 bases between the two germline ends. In germline, CDR1 is SEHNR, CDR2 FQNEAQ (reference sequence).

This chain connects TRBV7-9 to TRBJ2-7, with D perhaps matching TRBD1 (5 bases). The sequenced sample was peripheral blood. The origin of this receptor is a human donor in a cohort sampled during active COVID-19. CDR3 sequence (DNA): TGTGCCAGCAGCTTTCAGGGCGGCACCTACGAGCAGTACTTC. Encoded protein: CASSFQGGTYEQYF.